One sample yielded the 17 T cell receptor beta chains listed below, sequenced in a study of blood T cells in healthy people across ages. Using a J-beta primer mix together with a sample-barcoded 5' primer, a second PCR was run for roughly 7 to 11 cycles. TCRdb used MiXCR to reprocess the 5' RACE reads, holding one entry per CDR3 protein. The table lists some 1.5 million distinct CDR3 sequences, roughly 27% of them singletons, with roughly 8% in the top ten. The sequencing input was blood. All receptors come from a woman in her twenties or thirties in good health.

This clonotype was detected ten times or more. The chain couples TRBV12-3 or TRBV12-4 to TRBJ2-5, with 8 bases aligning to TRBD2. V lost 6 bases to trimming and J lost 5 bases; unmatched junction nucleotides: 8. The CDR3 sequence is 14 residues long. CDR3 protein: CASSHPGGEETQYF. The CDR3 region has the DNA TGTGCCAGCAGCCACCCCGGGGGGGAGGAGACCCAGTACTTC.

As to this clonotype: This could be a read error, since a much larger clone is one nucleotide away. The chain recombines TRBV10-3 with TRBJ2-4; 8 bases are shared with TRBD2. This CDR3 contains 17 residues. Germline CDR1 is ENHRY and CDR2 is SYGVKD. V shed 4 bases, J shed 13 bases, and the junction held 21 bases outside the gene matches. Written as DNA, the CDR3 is TGTGCCATCAGTGCCATCGCGGGGGGCTTTTCCTACAATGAGCAGTACTTC. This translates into CAISAIAGGFSYNEQYF.

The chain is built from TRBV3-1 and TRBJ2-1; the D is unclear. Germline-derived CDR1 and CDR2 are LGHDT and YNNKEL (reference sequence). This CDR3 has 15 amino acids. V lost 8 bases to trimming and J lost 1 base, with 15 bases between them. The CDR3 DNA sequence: TGTGCCAGCTCTTTAAATGACCCATCCTACAATGAGCAGTTCTTC. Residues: CASSLNDPSYNEQFF.

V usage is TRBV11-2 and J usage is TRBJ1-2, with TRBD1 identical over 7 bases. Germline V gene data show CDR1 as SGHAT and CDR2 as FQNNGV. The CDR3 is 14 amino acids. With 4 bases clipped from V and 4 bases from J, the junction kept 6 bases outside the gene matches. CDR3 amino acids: CASSSLAGGYGYTF. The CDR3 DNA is TGTGCCAGCAGCTCCCTCGCAGGGGGCTATGGCTACACCTTC.

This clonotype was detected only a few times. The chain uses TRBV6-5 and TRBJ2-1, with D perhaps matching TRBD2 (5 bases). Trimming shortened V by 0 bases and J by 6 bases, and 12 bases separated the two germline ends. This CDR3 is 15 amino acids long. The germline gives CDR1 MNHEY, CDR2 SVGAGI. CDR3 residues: CASSYSKGVGNEQFF. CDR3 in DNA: TGTGCCAGCAGTTACTCGAAGGGAGTGGGCAATGAGCAGTTCTTC.

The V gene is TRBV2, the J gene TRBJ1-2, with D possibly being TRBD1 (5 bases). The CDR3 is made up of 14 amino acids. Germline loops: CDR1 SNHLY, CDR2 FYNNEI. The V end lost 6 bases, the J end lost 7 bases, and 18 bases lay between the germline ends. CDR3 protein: CASREPGSGGGYTF. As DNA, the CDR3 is TGTGCCAGCAGGGAACCGGGATCTGGGGGTGGCTACACCTTC.

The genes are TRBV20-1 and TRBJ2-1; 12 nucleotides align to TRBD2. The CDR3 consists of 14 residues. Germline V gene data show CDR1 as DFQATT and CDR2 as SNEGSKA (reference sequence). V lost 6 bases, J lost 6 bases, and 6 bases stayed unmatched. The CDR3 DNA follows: TGCAGTGCGTCGACTAGCGGGAGCGCCAATGAGCAGTTCTTC. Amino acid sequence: CSASTSGSANEQFF.

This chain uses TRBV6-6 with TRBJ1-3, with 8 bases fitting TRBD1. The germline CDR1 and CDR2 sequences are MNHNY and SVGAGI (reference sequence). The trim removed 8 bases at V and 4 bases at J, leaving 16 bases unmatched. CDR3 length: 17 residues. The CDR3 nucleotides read TGTGCCAGCGGCTCCCGGGACAGGATCGGGGAAGGAAACACCATATATTTT. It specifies CASGSRDRIGEGNTIYF.

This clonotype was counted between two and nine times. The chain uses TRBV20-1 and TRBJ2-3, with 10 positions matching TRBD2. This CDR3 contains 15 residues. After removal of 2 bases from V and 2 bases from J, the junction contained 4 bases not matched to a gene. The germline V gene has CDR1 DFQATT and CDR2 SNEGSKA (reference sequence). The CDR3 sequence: CSARSSGRVTDTQYF. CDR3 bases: TGCAGTGCTAGATCGAGCGGGAGGGTCACAGATACGCAGTATTTT.

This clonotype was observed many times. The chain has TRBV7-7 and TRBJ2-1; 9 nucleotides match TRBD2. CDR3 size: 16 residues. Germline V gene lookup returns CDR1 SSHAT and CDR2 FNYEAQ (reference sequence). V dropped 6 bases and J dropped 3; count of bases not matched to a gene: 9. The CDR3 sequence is CASRVRRGGSYNEQFF. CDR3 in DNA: TGTGCCAGCAGGGTGAGGCGGGGGGGGAGCTACAATGAGCAGTTCTTC.

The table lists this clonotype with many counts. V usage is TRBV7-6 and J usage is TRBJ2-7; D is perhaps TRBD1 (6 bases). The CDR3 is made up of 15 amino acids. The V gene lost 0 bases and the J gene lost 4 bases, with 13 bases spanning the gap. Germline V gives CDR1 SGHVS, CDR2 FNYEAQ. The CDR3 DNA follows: TGTGCCAGCAGCTTAGCAACGGGACACCTATACGAGCAGTACTTC. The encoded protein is CASSLATGHLYEQYF.

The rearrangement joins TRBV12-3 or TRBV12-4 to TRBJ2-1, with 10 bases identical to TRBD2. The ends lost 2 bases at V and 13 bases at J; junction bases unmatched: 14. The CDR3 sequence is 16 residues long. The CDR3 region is CASSLLAGASGETQFF. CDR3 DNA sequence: TGTGCCAGCAGTTTACTAGCGGGGGCCTCCGGAGAGACCCAGTTCTTC.

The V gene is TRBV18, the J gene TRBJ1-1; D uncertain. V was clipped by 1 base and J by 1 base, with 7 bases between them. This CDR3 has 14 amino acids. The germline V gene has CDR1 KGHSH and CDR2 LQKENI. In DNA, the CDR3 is TGTGCCAGCTCACCACAAAAGGAGAACACTGAAGCTTTCTTT. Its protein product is CASSPQKENTEAFF.

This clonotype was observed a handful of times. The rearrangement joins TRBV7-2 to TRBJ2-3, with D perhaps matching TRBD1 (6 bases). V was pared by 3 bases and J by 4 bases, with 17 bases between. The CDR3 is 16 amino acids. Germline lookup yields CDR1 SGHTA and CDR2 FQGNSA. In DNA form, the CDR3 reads TGTGCCAGCAGCTTTCAGGGGACGGGTACGCCAGATACGCAGTATTTT. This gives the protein CASSFQGTGTPDTQYF.

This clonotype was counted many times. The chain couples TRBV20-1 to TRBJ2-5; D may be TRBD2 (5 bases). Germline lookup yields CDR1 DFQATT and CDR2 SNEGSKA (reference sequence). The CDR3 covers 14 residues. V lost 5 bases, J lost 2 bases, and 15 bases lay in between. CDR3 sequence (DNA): TGCAGTGCTCCAGTCCCCCCGGGGCAAGAGACCCAGTACTTC. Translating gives CSAPVPPGQETQYF.

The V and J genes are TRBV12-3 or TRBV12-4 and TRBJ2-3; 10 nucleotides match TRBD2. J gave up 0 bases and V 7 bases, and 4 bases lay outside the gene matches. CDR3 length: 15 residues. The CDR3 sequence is CASNLAGVSTDTQYF. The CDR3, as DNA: TGTGCCAGCAATCTAGCGGGGGTCAGCACAGATACGCAGTATTTT.

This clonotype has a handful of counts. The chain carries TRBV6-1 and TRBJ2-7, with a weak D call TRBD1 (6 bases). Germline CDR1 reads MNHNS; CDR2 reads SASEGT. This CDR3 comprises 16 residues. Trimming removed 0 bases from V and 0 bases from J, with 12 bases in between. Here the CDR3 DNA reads TGTGCCAGCAGTGAAGCGTTCAGGGGAACCTCCTACGAGCAGTACTTC. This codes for CASSEAFRGTSYEQYF.